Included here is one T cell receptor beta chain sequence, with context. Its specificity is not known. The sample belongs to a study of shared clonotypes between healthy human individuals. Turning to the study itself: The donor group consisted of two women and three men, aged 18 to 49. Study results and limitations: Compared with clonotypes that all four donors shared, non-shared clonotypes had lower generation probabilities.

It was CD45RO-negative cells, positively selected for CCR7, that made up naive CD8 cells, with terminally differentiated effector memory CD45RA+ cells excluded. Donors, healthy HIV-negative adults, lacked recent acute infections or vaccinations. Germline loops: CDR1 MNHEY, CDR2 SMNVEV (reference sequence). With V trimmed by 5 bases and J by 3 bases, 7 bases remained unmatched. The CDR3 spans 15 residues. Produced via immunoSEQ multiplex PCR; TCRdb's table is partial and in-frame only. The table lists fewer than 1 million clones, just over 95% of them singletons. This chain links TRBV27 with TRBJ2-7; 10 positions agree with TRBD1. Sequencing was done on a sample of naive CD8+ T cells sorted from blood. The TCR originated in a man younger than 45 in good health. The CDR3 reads CASSGTGTGDYEQYF. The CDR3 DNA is TGTGCCAGCAGTGGAACCGGGACAGGGGACTACGAGCAGTACTTC.